The clone carrying this T cell receptor beta chain came up a few times. Its target is not known. The sample belongs to a study of T-cell memory formation after mild COVID-19. Study findings and constraints: Day 15 to 85 contracting clones showed balanced CD4/CD8; later expanders leaned CD4+.

The CDR3 spans 14 residues. Trimming pared 1 base from V and 1 base from J, leaving 7 bases between. Germline V gene lookup returns CDR1 SGHRS and CDR2 YFSETQ. TCRdb recomputed calls from the 5' RACE reads with MiXCR, one row per CDR3 protein. The sample has 350,000 or so distinct CDR3 sequences, 13% seen once. This chain links TRBV5-1 with TRBJ2-3; no firm D call. The sequence was obtained from a man aged 18 to 30 who had mild COVID-19 (a few samples of this study predate the infection). Cell type and time point are not known. Source material: PBMCs or a T cell subset sorted from them (not recorded which). The CDR3 bases are TGCGCCAGCAGCTTGCTCACAGGCACAGATACGCAGTATTTT. Protein sequence: CASSLLTGTDTQYF.